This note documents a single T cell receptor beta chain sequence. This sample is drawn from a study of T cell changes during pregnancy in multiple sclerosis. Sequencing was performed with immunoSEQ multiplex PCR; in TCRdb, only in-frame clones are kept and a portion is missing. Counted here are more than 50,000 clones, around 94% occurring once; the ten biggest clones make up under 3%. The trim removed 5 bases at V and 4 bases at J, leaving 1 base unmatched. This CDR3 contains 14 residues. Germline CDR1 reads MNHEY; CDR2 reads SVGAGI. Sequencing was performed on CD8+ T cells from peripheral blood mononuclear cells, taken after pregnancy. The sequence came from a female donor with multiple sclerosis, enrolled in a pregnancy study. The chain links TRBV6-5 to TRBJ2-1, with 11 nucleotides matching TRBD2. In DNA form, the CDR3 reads TGTGCCAGCAGTCGACTAGCGGGGTACAATGAGCAGTTCTTC. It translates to CASSRLAGYNEQFF.